The clone carrying this T cell receptor (beta chain) was observed a single time. The V end was cut by 1 base, the J end by 4 bases, with 16 bases between. Germline V CDR1 and CDR2: SGHVS, FQNEAQ. The CDR3 is 16 amino acids. The data belong to a study of blood T cell repertoires in COVID-19. At the level of the study: COVID-19 samples from acute and convalescent phases originated in the United States, Italy and Spain.

Per the original data handling: Amplification from reference gene primers served as the basis for estimated nucleated cell counts. The method was immunoSEQ multiplex PCR; TCRdb's version includes in-frame clones alone and lacks a portion of them. D and trimming come from the DNA, and the V and J calls and clone size come from that table. This table has about 130,000 clones, roughly 83% appearing once. The V and J genes are TRBV7-8 and TRBJ1-1, with no clear D. This receptor was taken from a woman between 65 and 79 years old with COVID-19, enrolled during active disease. Material for sequencing was peripheral blood. This chain's CDR3 is CASSLDSLIGSTEAFF. The CDR3 coding sequence is TGTGCCAGCAGCTTAGACTCCCTTATAGGGAGCACTGAAGCTTTCTTT.